A selection of T cell receptor beta chains follows, all from one sample in a study of blood T cell repertoires in COVID-19. TCRdb keeps only in-frame clones here, not all; method: immunoSEQ multiplex PCR. Of tens of thousands of clones listed, approximately 91% are singletons. The sequenced sample consisted of peripheral blood. All receptors derive from a woman aged 70-85 years with acute or convalescent COVID-19. The conserved cysteine and the conserved F or W are not part of the CDR3 here.

J gene: TRBJ1-1; V gene: TRBV5-6; CDR3 protein: ASSFRTGVNTEAF
J gene: TRBJ2-1; V gene: TRBV27; CDR3 protein: ASSPRTSGSNEQF
J gene: TRBJ2-5; V gene: TRBV2; CDR3 protein: ASSEPGRGETQY
J gene: TRBJ1-6; V gene: TRBV19; CDR3 protein: ASSIVRGINSPLH
J gene: TRBJ1-1; V gene: TRBV7-9; CDR3 protein: ASSLEGQMNTEAF
J gene: TRBJ2-5; V gene: TRBV5-1; CDR3 protein: ASSLESGRETQY
J gene: TRBJ1-2; V gene: TRBV28; CDR3 protein: ASSPGQRHLNYGYT
J gene: TRBJ2-1; V gene: TRBV18; CDR3 protein: ASSPQQGRNEQF
J gene: TRBJ1-2; V gene: TRBV2; CDR3 protein: ASSFSGELGYGYT
J gene: TRBJ2-7; V gene: TRBV18; CDR3 protein: ASSPGTDYEQY
J gene: TRBJ2-5; V gene: TRBV7-2; CDR3 protein: ASQSGSQETQY
J gene: TRBJ1-4; V gene: TRBV30; CDR3 protein: AWSSPEKLF
J gene: TRBJ2-4; V gene: TRBV7-9; CDR3 protein: ASSSEGAKNIQY
J gene: TRBJ2-3; V gene: TRBV5-1; CDR3 protein: ASSPPLASSTDTQY
J gene: TRBJ1-3; V gene: TRBV5-5; CDR3 protein: ASSLDPRGYMSSGNTIY
J gene: TRBJ1-4; V gene: TRBV19; CDR3 protein: ASSRAGTGNEKLF
J gene: TRBJ2-3; V gene: TRBV7-6; CDR3 protein: ASSFNAGAPTDTQY
J gene: TRBJ1-2; V gene: TRBV28; CDR3 protein: ASSFIGGPNYGYT
J gene: TRBJ1-2; V gene: TRBV28; CDR3 protein: ASHTGTALYGYT
J gene: TRBJ2-7; V gene: TRBV19; CDR3 protein: ASSMMAGSRHEQY
J gene: TRBJ1-1; V gene: TRBV19; CDR3 protein: ASSMGSSNTEAF
J gene: TRBJ2-7; V gene: TRBV24-1; CDR3 protein: ATSDFAGGISEQY
J gene: TRBJ2-1; V gene: TRBV3-1/TRBV3-2; CDR3 protein: ASSPGQGPYNEQF
J gene: TRBJ1-4; V gene: TRBV28; CDR3 protein: ASSSQRDRRKLF
J gene: TRBJ2-3; V gene: TRBV4-2; CDR3 protein: ASSRRTVGDTQY
J gene: TRBJ2-7; V gene: TRBV4-1; CDR3 protein: ASSPSGGSRLSYEQY
J gene: TRBJ1-1; V gene: TRBV5-1; CDR3 protein: ASSPGLLNTEAF
J gene: TRBJ1-5; V gene: TRBV7-9; CDR3 protein: ASSSTGVLQPQH
J gene: TRBJ1-5; V gene: TRBV21-1; CDR3 protein: ASRVRHGLYSNQPQH
J gene: TRBJ2-3; V gene: TRBV6-4; CDR3 protein: ASSESGQGPQY
J gene: TRBJ1-5; V gene: TRBV18; CDR3 protein: ASSPYRDNQPQH
J gene: TRBJ2-3; V gene: TRBV3-1/TRBV3-2; CDR3 protein: ASSLPSGGRTDTQY
J gene: TRBJ1-2; V gene: TRBV15; CDR3 protein: ATSNNRLPGQNYGYT
J gene: TRBJ1-5; V gene: TRBV5-1; CDR3 protein: ASAVDQEQPQH
J gene: TRBJ1-2; V gene: TRBV30; CDR3 protein: ACNNQRSGAPRYT
J gene: TRBJ2-7; V gene: TRBV19; CDR3 protein: ATASGLAFGEQY
J gene: TRBJ2-3; V gene: TRBV10-3; CDR3 protein: AISLSGGADTQY
J gene: TRBJ1-6; V gene: TRBV5-1; CDR3 protein: ASSPGTGPQSSPLH
J gene: TRBJ1-1; V gene: TRBV29-1; CDR3 protein: SVDGGANTEAF
J gene: TRBJ1-5; V gene: TRBV6-5; CDR3 protein: ASSQNRGIQPQH
J gene: TRBJ1-1; V gene: TRBV28; CDR3 protein: ASSLGGRVEAF
J gene: TRBJ1-6; V gene: TRBV6-5; CDR3 protein: ASSQGGFNSPLH
J gene: TRBJ1-2; V gene: TRBV5-5; CDR3 protein: ASSLQGKGYT
J gene: TRBJ2-7; V gene: TRBV7-9; CDR3 protein: ASSARTSAQGEQY
J gene: TRBJ1-2; V gene: TRBV28; CDR3 protein: ASSLSGDGYT
J gene: TRBJ1-5; V gene: TRBV15; CDR3 protein: ATSRDRGGLNQPQH
J gene: TRBJ2-3; V gene: TRBV19; CDR3 protein: ASSTYRDTGTDTQY
J gene: TRBJ1-2; V gene: TRBV5-1; CDR3 protein: ASSLAGTQGYT
J gene: TRBJ1-3; V gene: TRBV12-3/TRBV12-4; CDR3 protein: ASSSGNTIY
J gene: TRBJ1-5; V gene: TRBV5-1; CDR3 protein: ASSLEGAGQPQH
J gene: TRBJ1-3; V gene: TRBV6-5; CDR3 protein: ASSQTGVGNTIY
J gene: TRBJ2-1; V gene: TRBV30; CDR3 protein: AWSVSLAGANEQF
J gene: TRBJ1-5; V gene: TRBV4-1; CDR3 protein: ASSQEVGTREQPQH
J gene: TRBJ2-7; V gene: TRBV5-4; CDR3 protein: ASSFGGVDEQY
J gene: TRBJ1-4; V gene: TRBV10-1; CDR3 protein: ASKGGRAGEKLF
J gene: TRBJ2-1; V gene: TRBV4-2; CDR3 protein: ASSRRLAGRNEQF
J gene: TRBJ2-5; V gene: TRBV18; CDR3 protein: ASSPNPGQNRETQY
J gene: TRBJ1-2; V gene: TRBV21-1; CDR3 protein: ASSHRSRGWGYGYT
J gene: TRBJ2-3; V gene: TRBV7-9; CDR3 protein: ASSPRGVSTDTQY